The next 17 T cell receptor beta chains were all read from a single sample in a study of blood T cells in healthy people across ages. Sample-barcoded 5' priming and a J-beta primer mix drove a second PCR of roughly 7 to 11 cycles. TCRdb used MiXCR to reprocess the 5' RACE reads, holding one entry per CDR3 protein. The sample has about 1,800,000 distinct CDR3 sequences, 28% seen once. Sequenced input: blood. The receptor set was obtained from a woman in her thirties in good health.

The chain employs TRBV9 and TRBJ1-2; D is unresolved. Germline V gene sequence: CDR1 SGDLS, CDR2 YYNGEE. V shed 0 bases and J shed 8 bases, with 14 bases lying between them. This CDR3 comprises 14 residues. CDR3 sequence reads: CASSVAGTMEGYTF. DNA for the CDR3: TGTGCCAGCAGCGTAGCCGGAACGATGGAAGGCTACACCTTC.

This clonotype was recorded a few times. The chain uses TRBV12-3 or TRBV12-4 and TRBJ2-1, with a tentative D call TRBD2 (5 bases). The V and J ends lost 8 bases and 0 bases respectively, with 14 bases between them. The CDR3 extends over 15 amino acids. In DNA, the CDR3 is TGTGCCAGCCGAGGGAAGCGGAGCTCCTACAATGAGCAGTTCTTC. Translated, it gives CASRGKRSSYNEQFF.

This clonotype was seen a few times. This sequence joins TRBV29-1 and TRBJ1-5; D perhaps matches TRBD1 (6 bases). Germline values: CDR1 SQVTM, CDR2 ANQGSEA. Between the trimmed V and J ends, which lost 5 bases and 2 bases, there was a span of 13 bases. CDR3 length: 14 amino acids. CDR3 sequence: CSVRSGEGNQPQHF. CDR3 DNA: TGCAGCGTTCGTTCAGGGGAAGGCAATCAGCCCCAGCATTTT.

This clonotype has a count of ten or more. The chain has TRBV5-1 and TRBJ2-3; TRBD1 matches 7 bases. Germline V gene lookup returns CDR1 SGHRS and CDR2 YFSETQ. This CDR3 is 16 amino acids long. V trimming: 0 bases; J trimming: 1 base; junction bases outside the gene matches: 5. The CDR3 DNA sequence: TGCGCCAGCAGCTTGGATGACAGGGCGGGCACAGATACGCAGTATTTT. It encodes CASSLDDRAGTDTQYF. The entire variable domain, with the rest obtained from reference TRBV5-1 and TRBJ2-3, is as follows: KAGVTQTPRYLIKTRGQQVTLSCSPISGHRSVSWYQQTPGQGLQFLFEYFSETQRNKGNFPGRFSGRQFSNSRSEMNVSTLELGDSALYLCASSLDDRAGTDTQYFGPGTRLTVL.

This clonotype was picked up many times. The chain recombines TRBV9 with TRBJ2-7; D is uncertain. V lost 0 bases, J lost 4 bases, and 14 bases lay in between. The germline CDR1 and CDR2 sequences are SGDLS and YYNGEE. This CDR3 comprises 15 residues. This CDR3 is CASSVEAGPQYEQYF. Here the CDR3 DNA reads TGTGCCAGCAGCGTAGAGGCAGGTCCACAATACGAGCAGTACTTC.

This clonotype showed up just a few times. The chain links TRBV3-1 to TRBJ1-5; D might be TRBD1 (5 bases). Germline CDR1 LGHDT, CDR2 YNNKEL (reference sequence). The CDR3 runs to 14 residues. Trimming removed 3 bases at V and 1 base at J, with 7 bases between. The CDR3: CASSHWGSNQPQHF. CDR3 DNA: TGTGCCAGCAGCCATTGGGGGAGCAATCAGCCCCAGCATTTT.

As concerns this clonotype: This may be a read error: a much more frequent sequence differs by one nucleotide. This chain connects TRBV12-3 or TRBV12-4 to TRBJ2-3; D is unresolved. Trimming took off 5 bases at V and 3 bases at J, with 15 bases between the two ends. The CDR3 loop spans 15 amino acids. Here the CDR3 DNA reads TGTGCCAGCAGTGACGGCCAATCTAGAACAGATACGCAGTATTTT. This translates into CASSDGQSRTDTQYF.

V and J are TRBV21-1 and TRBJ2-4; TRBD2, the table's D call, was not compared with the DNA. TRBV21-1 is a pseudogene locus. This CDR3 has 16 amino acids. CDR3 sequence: CASSITGTSGWHIQYF. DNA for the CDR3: TGTGCCAGCAGCATAACCGGGACTAGTGGCTGGCACATTCAGTACTTC.

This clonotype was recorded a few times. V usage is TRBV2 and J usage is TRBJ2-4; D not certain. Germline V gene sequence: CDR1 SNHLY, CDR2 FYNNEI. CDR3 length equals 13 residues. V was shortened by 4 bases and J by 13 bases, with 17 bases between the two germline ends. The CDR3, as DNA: TGTGCCAGCAGTGTATTAGCTCGGATGGAGCAGTACTTC. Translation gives CASSVLARMEQYF.

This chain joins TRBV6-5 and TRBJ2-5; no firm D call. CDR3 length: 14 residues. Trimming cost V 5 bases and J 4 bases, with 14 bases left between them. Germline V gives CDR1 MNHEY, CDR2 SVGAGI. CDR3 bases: TGTGCCAGCAGTCACAATGATCGGAGAGAGACCCAGTACTTC. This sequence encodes CASSHNDRRETQYF.

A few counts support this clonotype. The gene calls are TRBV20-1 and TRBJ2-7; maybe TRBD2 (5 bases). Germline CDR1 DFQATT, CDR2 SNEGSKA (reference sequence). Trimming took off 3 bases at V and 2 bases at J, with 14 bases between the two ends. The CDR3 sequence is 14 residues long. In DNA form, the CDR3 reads TGCAGTGCTAGCCCCCCCGACGGGACCTACGAGCAGTACTTC. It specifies CSASPPDGTYEQYF.

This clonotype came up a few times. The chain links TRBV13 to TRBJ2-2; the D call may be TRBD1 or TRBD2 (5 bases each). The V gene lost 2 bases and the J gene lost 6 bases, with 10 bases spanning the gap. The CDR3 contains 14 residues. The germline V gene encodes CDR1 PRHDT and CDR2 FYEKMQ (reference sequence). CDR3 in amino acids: CASSLNRGAGELFF. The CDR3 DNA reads TGTGCCAGCAGCTTAAACCGAGGGGCCGGGGAGCTGTTTTTT.

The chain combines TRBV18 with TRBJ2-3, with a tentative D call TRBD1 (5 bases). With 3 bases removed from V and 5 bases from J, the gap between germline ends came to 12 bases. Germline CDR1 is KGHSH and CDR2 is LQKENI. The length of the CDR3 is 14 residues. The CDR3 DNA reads TGTGCCAGCTCACCTTCGGATAGGGGAGATACGCAGTATTTT. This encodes CASSPSDRGDTQYF.

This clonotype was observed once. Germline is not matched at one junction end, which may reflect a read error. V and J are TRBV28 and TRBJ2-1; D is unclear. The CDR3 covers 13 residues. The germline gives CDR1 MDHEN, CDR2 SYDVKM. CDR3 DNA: TGTGCCAGCAGTTTTTACGAACTTAAGGAGCGGTTCTTC. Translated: CASSFYELKERFF.

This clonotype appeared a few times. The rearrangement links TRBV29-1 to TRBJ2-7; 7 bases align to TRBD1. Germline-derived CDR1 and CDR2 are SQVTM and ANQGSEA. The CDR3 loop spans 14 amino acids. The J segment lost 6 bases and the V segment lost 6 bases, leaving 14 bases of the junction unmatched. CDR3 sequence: CSVKQVGTVAEQYF. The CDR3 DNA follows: TGCAGCGTGAAACAGGTCGGGACAGTAGCCGAGCAGTACTTC.

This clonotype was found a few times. In DNA, the CDR3 is TGTGCCAGCAGCTCCCAATTTGGGGCGATGACTGAAGCTTTCTTT. This translates into CASSSQFGAMTEAFF. The V and J genes are TRBV7-2 and TRBJ1-1; D may be TRBD1 (5 bases). Trimming took off 4 bases at V and 5 bases at J, with 17 bases between the two ends. Germline values: CDR1 SGHTA, CDR2 FQGNSA. The CDR3 has 15 residues. Full variable domain (rest looked up from reference TRBV7-2 and TRBJ1-1): GAGVSQSPSNKVTEKGKDVELRCDPISGHTALYWYRQSLGQGLEFLIYFQGNSAPDKSGLPSDRFSAERTGGSVSTLTIQRTQQEDSAVYLCASSSQFGAMTEAFFGQGTRLTVV.

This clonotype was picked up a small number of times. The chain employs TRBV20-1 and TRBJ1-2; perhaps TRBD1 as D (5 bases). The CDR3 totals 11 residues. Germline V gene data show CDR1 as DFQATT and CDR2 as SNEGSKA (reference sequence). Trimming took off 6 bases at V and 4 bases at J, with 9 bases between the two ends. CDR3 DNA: TGCAGTGCCGGGGGTAGCTATGGCTACACCTTC. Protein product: CSAGGSYGYTF.